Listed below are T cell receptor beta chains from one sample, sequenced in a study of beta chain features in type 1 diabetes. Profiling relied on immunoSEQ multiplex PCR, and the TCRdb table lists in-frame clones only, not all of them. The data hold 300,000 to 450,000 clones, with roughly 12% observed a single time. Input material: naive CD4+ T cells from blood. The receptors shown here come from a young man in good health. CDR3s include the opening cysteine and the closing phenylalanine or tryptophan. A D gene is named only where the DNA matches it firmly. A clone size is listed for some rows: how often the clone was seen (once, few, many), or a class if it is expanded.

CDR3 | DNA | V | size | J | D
CASSRGGAGFYEQYF | TGTGCCAGCAGCCGCGGGGGAGCGGGATTCTACGAGCAGTACTTC | TRBV5-6 | - | TRBJ2-7 | TRBD2
CASSQEGGPAVRAFF | TGCGCCAGCAGCCAAGAGGGGGGACCCGCGGTTCGAGCTTTCTTT | TRBV4-1 | - | TRBJ1-1 | -
CASLTGLTDTEAFF | TGTGCCAGCTTAACAGGGCTCACGGACACTGAAGCTTTCTTT | TRBV18 | few | TRBJ1-1 | -
CATSRDVAGWGGELFF | TGTGCCACCAGCAGAGACGTAGCGGGATGGGGCGGGGAGCTGTTTTTT | TRBV15 | - | TRBJ2-2 | TRBD2
CASSLVGQHNQPQHF | TGTGCCAGCAGCTTAGTCGGACAGCACAATCAGCCCCAGCATTTT | TRBV7-2 | - | TRBJ1-5 | -
CASSVAMASGSLTDTQYF | TGTGCCAGCAGCGTAGCTATGGCTAGCGGGAGCCTCACAGATACGCAGTATTTT | TRBV9 | few | TRBJ2-3 | TRBD2
CASRYSGSEGYGYTF | TGTGCCAGCAGGTACTCGGGATCAGAGGGCTATGGCTACACCTTC | TRBV6-5 | few | TRBJ1-2 | -
CASSLRGPNYGYTF | TGTGCCAGCAGTTTAAGGGGTCCCAACTATGGCTACACCTTC | TRBV28 | - | TRBJ1-2 | -
CASSPDRNTGELFF | TGTGCCAGCTCCCCCGACAGGAACACCGGGGAGCTGTTTTTT | TRBV18 | - | TRBJ2-2 | -
CASSWTDNTGELFF | TGCGCCAGCAGCTGGACAGATAACACCGGGGAGCTGTTTTTT | TRBV5-1 | few | TRBJ2-2 | -
CASRRGQGFYEQYF | TGTGCCAGCAGAAGGGGGCAGGGTTTCTACGAGCAGTACTTC | TRBV6-5 | - | TRBJ2-7 | TRBD1
CASSLRTSGTTDTQYF | TGTGCCAGCAGCCTCAGGACTAGCGGCACCACAGATACGCAGTATTTT | TRBV5-6 | - | TRBJ2-3 | TRBD2
CASSLAGNRETQYF | TGTGCCAGCAGCTTGGCGGGTAACCGAGAGACCCAGTACTTC | TRBV7-3 | - | TRBJ2-5 | -
CAWSVTGRGGYTF | TGTGCCTGGAGTGTAACGGGGAGAGGTGGCTACACCTTC | TRBV30 | - | TRBJ1-2 | -
CASSFGRGLVYEQYF | TGTGCCAGCAGCTTTGGTAGGGGGTTGGTATACGAGCAGTACTTC | TRBV7-9 | few | TRBJ2-7 | -
CASSPRAPLNTEAFF | TGTGCCAGCAGCCCCAGAGCGCCTCTGAACACTGAAGCTTTCTTT | TRBV11-2 | - | TRBJ1-1 | -
CACPWGAGANVLTF | TGTGCCTGCCCTTGGGGCGCTGGGGCCAACGTCCTGACTTTC | TRBV30 | many | TRBJ2-6 | -
CAWRPRAGQIMYEQYF | TGTGCCTGGAGGCCGCGTGCCGGACAGATCATGTACGAGCAGTACTTC | TRBV30 | - | TRBJ2-7 | -
CASPRRGANGETQYF | TGTGCCAGCCCTCGGCGGGGGGCCAATGGGGAGACCCAGTACTTC | TRBV6-1 | - | TRBJ2-5 | TRBD2
CASILDRVRTDTQYF | TGTGCCAGCATCCTCGACAGGGTCCGCACAGATACGCAGTATTTT | TRBV7-9 | - | TRBJ2-3 | TRBD1
CASSFRGEQYF | TGTGCCAGCAGCTTCAGAGGCGAGCAGTACTTC | TRBV11-2 | - | TRBJ2-7 | -
CASSLFPGRTYEQYF | TGTGCCAGCAGCTTATTCCCAGGGCGAACCTACGAGCAGTACTTC | TRBV7-2 | - | TRBJ2-7 | -
CASSLSSQVVDGYTF | TGTGCCAGCAGCCTGAGCTCCCAAGTGGTCGATGGCTACACCTTC | TRBV7-9 | few | TRBJ1-2 | -
CASSARLAGGNLCEQYF | TGCGCCAGCAGCGCCCGACTAGCGGGGGGGAACCTATGCGAGCAGTACTTC | TRBV7-2 | - | TRBJ2-7 | TRBD2
CASSSSRAAYEQYF | TGCGCCAGCAGCTCCTCACGAGCGGCATACGAGCAGTACTTC | TRBV5-1 | - | TRBJ2-7 | -
CATSRDMQGIGYEQYF | TGTGCCACCAGCAGAGATATGCAGGGAATCGGGTACGAGCAGTACTTC | TRBV15 | - | TRBJ2-7 | -
CASSVSGTPTTETQYF | TGTGCCAGCAGCGTATCAGGCACTCCAACCACGGAGACCCAGTACTTC | TRBV27 | few | TRBJ2-5 | -
CATSRDLGSHEQYF | TGTGCCACCAGCAGAGATCTCGGGTCTCACGAGCAGTACTTC | TRBV15 | few | TRBJ2-7 | -
CASSQGGDSVRYF | TGTGCCAGCAGCCAAGGAGGCGACAGTGTGAGATACTTC | TRBV4-2 | - | TRBJ2-7 | -
CASTDRAGQPQHF | TGTGCCAGCACGGACAGGGCCGGCCAGCCCCAGCATTTT | TRBV7-9 | few | TRBJ1-5 | TRBD1
CASSLGGRGTDTQYF | TGTGCCAGCAGCTTAGGGGGGCGGGGCACAGATACGCAGTATTTT | TRBV7-2 | few | TRBJ2-3 | -
CASSLYGGLGPLHF | TGTGCCAGCAGCTTATACGGGGGGCTTGGACCCCTCCACTTT | TRBV7-2 | - | TRBJ1-6 | -
CASSLGLGQFDIQYF | TGTGCCAGCAGCTTAGGGTTGGGACAGTTCGACATTCAGTACTTC | TRBV5-4 | - | TRBJ2-4 | TRBD1
CASSQDPAGEETQYF | TGCGCCAGCAGCCAAGACCCAGCGGGGGAAGAGACCCAGTACTTC | TRBV4-3 | - | TRBJ2-5 | TRBD2
CASSLLGRGTDTQYF | TGCGCCAGCAGCTTATTGGGGAGAGGCACAGATACGCAGTATTTT | TRBV5-1 | - | TRBJ2-3 | -
CATSRVRAGNTIYF | TGTGCCACCAGCAGGGTCAGGGCTGGAAACACCATATATTTT | TRBV15 | - | TRBJ1-3 | -
CASSYLTGVSEKLFF | TGTGCCAGCAGTTACCTAACAGGGGTTAGTGAAAAACTGTTTTTT | TRBV6-5 | few | TRBJ1-4 | TRBD1
CASSQDLADPNTEAFF | TGTGCCAGCAGCCAAGATTTAGCAGACCCGAACACTGAAGCTTTCTTT | TRBV4-2 | few | TRBJ1-1 | -
CAGQGGTNEKLFF | TGTGCCGGACAGGGTGGAACTAATGAAAAACTGTTTTTT | TRBV7-9 | few | TRBJ1-4 | TRBD1
CASSARGSFDYGYTF | TGTGCCAGCAGCGCCAGGGGTTCCTTTGACTATGGCTACACCTTC | TRBV7-9 | few | TRBJ1-2 | -
CASSHRVYNSPLHF | TGTGCCAGTAGTCACAGGGTGTATAATTCACCCCTCCACTTT | TRBV19 | few | TRBJ1-6 | -
CASSLPGTGGMNEQFF | TGTGCCAGCAGCTTGCCCGGGACAGGGGGGATGAATGAGCAGTTCTTC | TRBV5-4 | few | TRBJ2-1 | TRBD1
CSADRLGEGNEQFF | TGCAGCGCCGACCGCCTCGGCGAGGGCAATGAGCAGTTCTTC | TRBV29-1 | few | TRBJ2-1 | -
CASSVGGSGTEAFF | TGTGCCAGCAGTGTGGGCGGTAGCGGCACTGAAGCTTTCTTT | TRBV7-2 | few | TRBJ1-1 | -
CASSVGTSGGRTDTQYF | TGTGCCAGCAGCGTAGGTACTAGCGGGGGTCGCACAGATACGCAGTATTTT | TRBV9 | few | TRBJ2-3 | TRBD2
CASSIPQGRGYTF | TGTGCCAGTAGTATTCCCCAGGGAAGGGGCTACACCTTC | TRBV19 | few | TRBJ1-2 | -
CASSSGQFDNEQFF | TGCGCCAGCAGTTCTGGACAGTTTGACAATGAGCAGTTCTTC | TRBV5-1 | - | TRBJ2-1 | -
CASSLGSGLAGVDEQFF | TGCGCCAGCAGCTTGGGCTCGGGACTAGCGGGAGTCGATGAGCAGTTCTTC | TRBV5-1 | few | TRBJ2-1 | TRBD2